The rows below give T cell receptor beta chains drawn from one sample of a study of cytomegalovirus exposure and HLA in healthy donors. The data were produced by immunoSEQ multiplex PCR, yet TCRdb's version contains in-frame clones alone and is incomplete. The sample lists about 18,000 clones, about 75% occurring once. Source material: PBMCs. The receptors come from a man between 18 and 29 years old in good health and CMV-seronegative. Both conserved end residues are part of each CDR3. D genes are given only for firm matches. Only part of the rows carry a size: once, few, many, or a class if the clone is expanded.

TRBJ1-1 TRBV29-1 . 12 . TGCAGCGTTGACCAGGTCTTCACTGAAGCTTTCTTT CSVDQVFTEAFF
TRBJ1-2 TRBV27 . 12 TRBD1 TGTGCCAGCAGTCGGACAGGGGTCGGCTACACCTTC CASSRTGVGYTF
TRBJ1-2 TRBV19 . 13 TRBD1 TGTGCCAGTAGTACCGACAGGGGGCATGGCTACACCTTC CASSTDRGHGYTF
TRBJ2-7 TRBV2 few 16 TRBD2 TGTGCCAGCAGTGAAGTAGCGGGGGGCTTCGGGTACGAGCAGTACTTC CASSEVAGGFGYEQYF
TRBJ1-1 TRBV30 . 13 . TGTGCCTGGAGTGTACAGACGAACACTGAAGCTTTCTTT CAWSVQTNTEAFF
TRBJ2-3 TRBV9 . 15 TRBD1 TGTGCCAGCAGCGCCGGGACAGGGGGCACAGATACGCAGTATTTT CASSAGTGGTDTQYF
TRBJ1-2 TRBV7-2 . 14 TRBD1 TGTGCCAGCAGCTCAAGGACAGGAAACTATGGCTACACCTTC CASSSRTGNYGYTF
TRBJ1-1 TRBV30 . 13 . TGTGCCTGGAGTCCTGGGCGATACACTGAAGCTTTCTTT CAWSPGRYTEAFF
TRBJ1-2 TRBV6-5 . 16 . TGTGCCAGCAGTTACTCCCGGACAGAGGGCAGGAATGGCTACACCTTC CASSYSRTEGRNGYTF
TRBJ2-3 TRBV4-3 . 13 . TGCGCCAGCAGCCAAGAGAGGGCAGATACGCAGTATTTT CASSQERADTQYF
TRBJ2-7 TRBV13 few 15 . TGTGCCAGCAACTTAAGGGGGGGGCCCAACTACGAGCAGTACTTC CASNLRGGPNYEQYF
TRBJ2-5 TRBV2 . 16 TRBD1 TGTGCCAGCAGCGACGATACACAGGGGCAGAGTGAGACCCAGTACTTC CASSDDTQGQSETQYF
TRBJ1-1 TRBV30 . 13 . TGTGCCTGGAGTGTAGGAGCGAACACTGAAGCTTTCTTT CAWSVGANTEAFF
TRBJ2-5 TRBV6-1 few 15 TRBD1 TGTGCCAGCAGTAGAGTAGCAACAGGGGTAGAGACCCAGTACTTC CASSRVATGVETQYF
TRBJ1-1 TRBV14 . 13 . TGTGCCAGCAGCATAGGGGTGTACACTGAAGCTTTCTTT CASSIGVYTEAFF
TRBJ1-2 TRBV27 . 14 . TGTGCCAGCAGTTTACAGATGGCGGGCTATGGCTACACCTTC CASSLQMAGYGYTF
TRBJ1-1 TRBV30 . 11 . TGTGCCTGGGGGAGGGGCACTGAAGCTTTCTTT CAWGRGTEAFF
TRBJ1-2 TRBV28 . 13 TRBD1 TGTGCCATCGATGGGACAGGGAACTATGGCTACACCTTC CAIDGTGNYGYTF
TRBJ1-2 TRBV5-1 . 15 . TGCGCCAGCAGCGTGAGAACGGGACAAAACTATGGCTACACCTTC CASSVRTGQNYGYTF
TRBJ2-1 TRBV5-1 . 13 . TGCGCCAGCAGAACTCCGGGTGGGTTTGAGCAGTTCTTC CASRTPGGFEQFF
TRBJ1-4 TRBV7-9 few 17 TRBD1 TGTGCCAGCAGCCTAAACCCGACCGGGACAGGGGGAGAAAAACTGTTTTTT CASSLNPTGTGGEKLFF
TRBJ2-1 TRBV30 . 11 . TGTGCCTGGAGTGAGGGGTTCCGGTTTTTCTTC CAWSEGFRFFF
TRBJ1-4 TRBV29-1 . 14 TRBD1 TGCAGCGTAGACACCGGGACAGGGGACCAAAAACTGTTTTTT CSVDTGTGDQKLFF
TRBJ1-2 TRBV30 once 14 TRBD1 TGTGCCTGGAGCAAAGACAGGGAGGCGCATGGCTACACCTTC CAWSKDREAHGYTF
TRBJ1-1 TRBV30 . 15 . TGTGCCTGGAGCCTGATGGCGGGCTGGAACACTGAAGCTTTCTTT CAWSLMAGWNTEAFF
TRBJ2-7 TRBV30 . 12 . TGTGCCTGGAGCCCCGGGAGCTACGAGCAGTACTTC CAWSPGSYEQYF
TRBJ1-5 TRBV7-9 . 15 TRBD1 TGTGCCAGCAGCACCGGGACAGGAATGAATCAGCCCCAGCATTTT CASSTGTGMNQPQHF
TRBJ2-1 TRBV7-2 . 16 TRBD2 TGTGCCAGCAGCCCAGCGGGGACTAGCGGGGCAAATGAGCAGTTCTTC CASSPAGTSGANEQFF
TRBJ1-6 TRBV5-1 . 14 . TGCGCCAGCAGCTTAGGACTTGATAATTCACCCCTCCACTTT CASSLGLDNSPLHF
TRBJ1-2 TRBV30 . 14 . TGTGCCTGGAGCGTCTCGCGAGGGCTCTATGGCTACACCTTC CAWSVSRGLYGYTF
TRBJ1-4 TRBV30 . 16 TRBD1 TGTGCCTGGAGTGTTATGAGGGGGCGATTGGGTGAAAAACTGTTTTTT CAWSVMRGRLGEKLFF
TRBJ2-7 TRBV5-4 . 16 . TGTGCCAGCAGCGGGGGGAAACAGGGGTCCGCCATAGAGCAGTACTTC CASSGGKQGSAIEQYF
TRBJ2-7 TRBV5-4 . 12 TRBD1 TGTGCCAGCAGCAAGGATGACAGGGACATTAACTTC CASSKDDRDINF
TRBJ2-1 TRBV25-1 . 15 TRBD2 TGTGCCAGCAGTGAATATGGCCTAGCGGGTAATGAGCAGTTCTTC CASSEYGLAGNEQFF
TRBJ2-2 TRBV9 . 15 . TGTGCCAGCAGCGCCTTCCCAGAAAACACCGGGGAGCTGTTTTTT CASSAFPENTGELFF
TRBJ2-7 TRBV15 . 15 TRBD1 TGTGCCACCAGCAGGTGGACAGGGAGCTCCTACGAGCAGTACTTC CATSRWTGSSYEQYF
TRBJ2-1 TRBV27 . 14 TRBD2 TGTGCCAGCAGTCTCTATGGACTAGCGGGACCTGAGTTCTTC CASSLYGLAGPEFF
TRBJ1-1 TRBV5-1 . 13 TRBD1 TGCGCCAGCCTCGGACAGGGAGGCACTGAAGCTTTCTTT CASLGQGGTEAFF
TRBJ2-7 TRBV30 . 14 TRBD1 TGTGCCTGGAGAGGGGACAGGTCCCTTGGCGAGCAGTACTTC CAWRGDRSLGEQYF
TRBJ1-5 TRBV7-8 . 12 . TGTGCCAGCAGCTTAGACGGTCAGCCCCAGCATTTT CASSLDGQPQHF
TRBJ1-2 TRBV6-1 . 14 TRBD1 TGTGCCAGCAGATTTCCCGGGACAGGGAATCGGTACACCTTC CASRFPGTGNRYTF
TRBJ2-3 TRBV30 . 15 . TGTGCCTGGAGGAGACAGGACTTAAGCACAGATACGCAGTATTTT CAWRRQDLSTDTQYF
TRBJ2-1 TRBV5-1 . 13 TRBD2 TGCGCCAGCAGCCCCGGGAGGGCCACTGAGCAGTTCTTC CASSPGRATEQFF
TRBJ2-3 TRBV20-1 . 11 . TGCAGTGCTATTCTCACAGATACGCAGTATTTT CSAILTDTQYF
TRBJ1-3 TRBV30 . 14 . TGTGCCTGGAGGCAGTGGTCCGCAAGAAACACCATATATTTT CAWRQWSARNTIYF
TRBJ1-2 TRBV4-1 . 19 . TGCGCCAGCAGCCAAGATCCCACCTATTTCGCGGTGGAAGTCTATGGCTACACCTTC CASSQDPTYFAVEVYGYTF
TRBJ1-1 TRBV21-1 . 13 . TGTGCCAGCATACCCCGGGGTGACACTGAAGCTTTCTTT CASIPRGDTEAFF